These 25 T cell receptor beta chains were sequenced from one sample in a study of response to subunit inactivated influenza vaccine. Each CDR3 protein gets one entry after TCRdb re-called the RT-PCR reads with MiXCR. This table has 600,000 to 700,000 distinct CDR3 sequences, 14% appearing once. This material consisted of PBMCs from blood, taken 14 days before vaccination. These receptors came from a man aged 50 or older who received an inactivated influenza vaccine.

The chain links TRBV7-2 to TRBJ2-7; 7 bases line up with TRBD2. Germline V gives CDR1 SGHTA, CDR2 FQGNSA. The CDR3 sequence is 13 residues long. J lost 6 bases, V lost 2 bases, and 4 bases had no gene match. CDR3 DNA: TGTGCCAGCAGCTTAACCGGACTAGTCGAGCAGTACTTC. Translating gives CASSLTGLVEQYF.

This clonotype came up many times. The chain carries TRBV9 and TRBJ2-5; D is perhaps TRBD2 (7 bases). The CDR3 extends over 14 amino acids. Trimming removed 0 bases from V and 5 bases from J, with 11 bases in between. CDR1 and CDR2 (germline): SGDLS, YYNGEE. In DNA form, the CDR3 reads TGTGCCAGCAGCGTAGGGGGGGGGCTGGAGACCCAGTACTTC. Amino acids: CASSVGGGLETQYF. The variable domain in full, completed from reference TRBV9 and TRBJ2-5, reads DSGVTQTPKHLITATGQRVTLRCSPRSGDLSVYWYQQSLDQGLQFLIQYYNGEERAKGNILERFSAQQFPDLHSELNLSSLELGDSALYFCASSVGGGLETQYFGPGTRLLVL.

This rearrangement joins TRBV2 to TRBJ1-5; 8 bases map to TRBD1. The germline gives CDR1 SNHLY, CDR2 FYNNEI. V dropped 4 bases and J dropped 4; count of bases not matched to a gene: 6. CDR3 length: 15 amino acids. CDR3 nucleotides: TGTGCCAGCAGTGTGGGACAGGCGCGTAATCAGCCCCAGCATTTT. Amino acid sequence: CASSVGQARNQPQHF. Complete variable domain (other parts from reference TRBV2 and TRBJ1-5): EPEVTQTPSHQVTQMGQEVILRCVPISNHLYFYWYRQILGQKVEFLVSFYNNEISEKSEIFDDQFSVERPDGSNFTLKIRSTKLEDSAMYFCASSVGQARNQPQHFGDGTRLSIL.

This rearrangement joins TRBV3-1 to TRBJ2-3; TRBD1 is a possible D gene (5 bases). V gave up 0 bases and J gave up 9 bases, with 10 bases separating them. Per the germline V gene, CDR1 is LGHDT and CDR2 is YNNKEL (reference sequence). The CDR3 runs to 13 residues. In nucleotides, the CDR3 is TGTGCCAGCAGCCAAGATCGAAGGGGAACGCAGTATTTT. Translating gives CASSQDRRGTQYF.

The chain has TRBV9 and TRBJ2-7; 7 bases are shared with TRBD2. J was trimmed by 0 bases and V by 4 bases; bases with no gene match: 7. The germline V gene encodes CDR1 SGDLS and CDR2 YYNGEE. The CDR3 is 15 amino acids. This CDR3 reads CASSTSSGFSYEQYF. CDR3 sequence (DNA): TGTGCCAGCAGCACTTCTAGCGGCTTCTCCTACGAGCAGTACTTC.

This clonotype appeared many times. This rearrangement joins TRBV20-1 to TRBJ2-3; 8 nucleotides agree with TRBD2. The CDR3 totals 15 residues. The germline CDR1 and CDR2 sequences are DFQATT and SNEGSKA (reference sequence). Trimming removed 1 base from V and 0 bases from J; junction bases left unmatched: 3. CDR3 coding DNA: TGCAGTGCTAGAGTTAGCGGGACTAGCACAGATACGCAGTATTTT. Its protein product is CSARVSGTSTDTQYF.

In this sample, this clonotype turned up a few times. V usage is TRBV6-5 and J usage is TRBJ2-2; D call uncertain. V shed 0 bases and J shed 5 bases, with 7 bases lying between them. This CDR3 is built from 14 residues. From germline, CDR1 is MNHEY and CDR2 SVGAGI. In DNA form, the CDR3 reads TGTGCCAGCAGTTACTCGGCTGTTACCGGGGAGCTGTTTTTT. Protein product: CASSYSAVTGELFF.

This clonotype has just a few counts. V gene TRBV20-1 combines with J gene TRBJ2-7, with TRBD2 matching over 12 bases. J gave up 2 bases and V 1 base, and 6 bases lay outside the gene matches. The CDR3 is 16 amino acids. Per the germline V gene, CDR1 is DFQATT and CDR2 is SNEGSKA (reference sequence). The DNA for the CDR3 is TGCAGTGCTAGAGCTAGCGGGGGGGTTATAACCTACGAGCAGTACTTC. This codes for CSARASGGVITYEQYF.

The genes are TRBV28 and TRBJ2-1; tentative D call: TRBD2 (6 bases). Trimming pared 5 bases from V and 7 bases from J, leaving 15 bases between. The CDR3 has 14 amino acids. In germline, CDR1 is MDHEN, CDR2 SYDVKM. The CDR3 DNA reads as TGTGCCAGCAGTCCCCCGGGACTCCTAAATGAGCAGTTCTTC. Its protein is CASSPPGLLNEQFF.

The rearrangement uses TRBV5-1 and TRBJ2-1; 10 bases align to TRBD2. The trim removed 4 bases at V and 9 bases at J, leaving 10 bases unmatched. CDR3 length: 15 amino acids. The V gene's germline CDR1 is SGHRS and CDR2 YFSETQ. CDR3 DNA: TGCGCCAGCAGCCCTCCAGCGGGGGGGCGTAGTGAGCAGTTCTTC. Encoded protein: CASSPPAGGRSEQFF.

This chain connects TRBV10-3 to TRBJ2-5, with 11 nucleotides matching TRBD1. This CDR3 has 15 amino acids. Germline CDR1 is ENHRY and CDR2 is SYGVKD. V lost 7 bases, J lost 1 base, and 5 bases stayed unmatched. The CDR3 region is CAIMGGTGGQETQYF. DNA for the CDR3: TGTGCCATCATGGGAGGGACAGGGGGCCAAGAGACCCAGTACTTC.

This sequence joins TRBV29-1 and TRBJ2-1; a possible D gene is TRBD2 (5 bases). CDR1 and CDR2 (germline): SQVTM, ANQGSEA. This CDR3 comprises 14 residues. Deletions cut 8 bases from V and 1 base from J, with 15 bases between. In nucleotides, the CDR3 is TGCAGCTCATCGACGGGCGGGTCCTACAATGAGCAGTTCTTC. Its translation: CSSSTGGSYNEQFF.

Notes on this clonotype: A much larger clone differs from this one at a single base, so this may be a read error. This chain links TRBV5-6 with TRBJ2-1, with unresolved D. Germline V gene data show CDR1 as SGHDT and CDR2 as YYEEEE. The CDR3 consists of 13 residues. Trimming left V 0 bases short and J 4 bases short, with 5 bases between. CDR3 sequence: CASSLGMYNEQFF. The DNA of the CDR3 is TGTGCCAGCAGCTTGGGAATGTACAATGAGCAGTTCTTC.

The table lists this clonotype with a few counts. The V and J genes are TRBV5-6 and TRBJ2-1; D may be TRBD1 (7 bases). The V gene's germline CDR1 is SGHDT and CDR2 YYEEEE. CDR3 length equals 14 residues. The germline V and J ends were trimmed by 7 bases and 6 bases, with 17 bases remaining between them. CDR3: CASSWGAGGNEQFF. The CDR3 DNA reads as TGTGCCAGCTCCTGGGGGGCAGGGGGCAATGAGCAGTTCTTC.

This clonotype was observed a few times. The CDR3 here is CASSPHWGLRETQYF. CDR3 sequence (DNA): TGTGCCAGCAGCCCCCATTGGGGGCTTCGAGAGACCCAGTACTTC. V is TRBV12-3 or TRBV12-4 and J is TRBJ2-5; TRBD1 is a possible D gene (6 bases). The CDR3 has 15 residues. V was trimmed by 6 bases and J by 4 bases, leaving 18 bases between them.

The chain recombines TRBV15 with TRBJ1-1, with 8 positions matching TRBD1. This CDR3 has 15 residues. V lost 5 bases to trimming and J lost 4 bases; unmatched junction nucleotides: 9. Per germline, CDR1 LNHNV and CDR2 YYDKDF (reference sequence). The CDR3 reads CATSARTGWSTEAFF. The CDR3 DNA follows: TGTGCCACCAGCGCCCGGACAGGGTGGAGCACTGAAGCTTTCTTT.

This clonotype was seen only a few times. V is TRBV28 and J is TRBJ2-4; 10 bases align to TRBD1. This CDR3 is built from 16 residues. V shed 3 bases, J shed 4 bases, and the junction held 6 bases outside the gene matches. CDR1 and CDR2 (germline): MDHEN, SYDVKM. The CDR3 loop is CASSLIGTGAKNIQYF. For the CDR3, the DNA is TGTGCCAGCAGTTTGATCGGGACAGGGGCAAAAAACATTCAGTACTTC. The variable domain in full, completed from reference TRBV28 and TRBJ2-4, reads DVKVTQSSRYLVKRTGEKVFLECVQDMDHENMFWYRQDPGLGLRLIYFSYDVKMKEKGDIPEGYSVSREKKERFSLILESASTNQTSMYLCASSLIGTGAKNIQYFGAGTRLSVL.

This clonotype turned up a few times. The chain has TRBV15 and TRBJ2-3; D is undetermined. In germline, CDR1 is LNHNV, CDR2 YYDKDF (reference sequence). V shed 3 bases and J shed 6 bases, with 13 bases lying between them. There are 14 residues in the CDR3. In nucleotides, the CDR3 is TGTGCCACCAGCAGCGATCTGCAGGCGGATACGCAGTATTTT. Protein product: CATSSDLQADTQYF. Full variable domain (remainder filled in from reference TRBV15 and TRBJ2-3): DAMVIQNPRYQVTQFGKPVTLSCSQTLNHNVMYWYQQKSSQAPKLLFHYYDKDFNNEADTPDNFQSRRPNTSFCFLDIRSPGLGDTAMYLCATSSDLQADTQYFGPGTRLTVL.

The V and J genes are TRBV12-3 or TRBV12-4 and TRBJ1-4; 7 positions match TRBD1. The CDR3 has 17 amino acids. The ends lost 4 bases at V and 2 bases at J; junction bases unmatched: 10. The CDR3 nucleotides read TGTGCCAGCAGTTCTCTCAGGGGGTTGTGGACTAATGAAAAACTGTTTTTT. This gives the protein CASSSLRGLWTNEKLFF.

This clonotype was found a few times. The J gene is TRBJ2-3, the V gene TRBV20-1; D is undetermined. Germline V lookup: CDR1 DFQATT, CDR2 SNEGSKA (reference sequence). The CDR3 covers 14 residues. V lost 5 bases, J lost 0 bases, and 12 bases lay in between. Here the CDR3 reads CSARLSGSTDTQYF. In DNA, the CDR3 is TGCAGTGCTCGACTCTCTGGGAGCACAGATACGCAGTATTTT.

The rearrangement uses TRBV7-2 and TRBJ2-1; TRBD1 aligns across 9 bases. Trimming at V came to 1 base and at J to 7 bases, leaving 5 bases not matched to a gene. This CDR3 is 15 amino acids long. Germline V gene sequence: CDR1 SGHTA, CDR2 FQGNSA. Written as DNA, the CDR3 is TGTGCCAGCAGCTTAGACAGGGGGCGTCATAATGAGCAGTTCTTC. Protein: CASSLDRGRHNEQFF.

This clonotype appeared many times. The genes are TRBV5-1 and TRBJ1-1; TRBD1 might be the D (6 bases). CDR3 length: 14 residues. V gave up 5 bases and J gave up 0 bases, with 11 bases separating them. Germline-derived CDR1 and CDR2 are SGHRS and YFSETQ. The DNA for the CDR3 is TGCGCCAGCAGTCAGGACAGCGTGAACACTGAAGCTTTCTTT. Its protein product is CASSQDSVNTEAFF.

The chain joins TRBV20-1 to TRBJ2-6; no firm D call. This CDR3 comprises 14 residues. Germline V gene sequence: CDR1 DFQATT, CDR2 SNEGSKA (reference sequence). Trimming stripped 2 bases from V and 0 bases from J, with 5 bases between. CDR3 nucleotide sequence: TGCAGTGCTAGACAGGACTCTGGGGCCAACGTCCTGACTTTC. It specifies CSARQDSGANVLTF.

This chain links TRBV5-1 with TRBJ2-1; 7 bases are shared with TRBD1. Germline loops: CDR1 SGHRS, CDR2 YFSETQ. The V gene end was trimmed by 4 bases and the J gene end by 3 bases; junction bases not matched to a gene: 4. CDR3 length equals 14 residues. The CDR3 DNA sequence: TGCGCCAGCAGCCCAGGACAGGACTACAATGAGCAGTTCTTC. Amino acids: CASSPGQDYNEQFF.

The chain employs TRBV7-6 and TRBJ2-5; 9 bases align to TRBD1. Unmatched junction bases numbered 9, after V lost 5 bases and J lost 2 bases. The CDR3 is 16 amino acids. Germline CDR1 and CDR2: SGHVS and FNYEAQ. The CDR3 sequence: CASSMTGGVPQETQYF. The CDR3 DNA reads as TGTGCCAGCAGCATGACAGGGGGAGTACCACAAGAGACCCAGTACTTC.